Each of the 10 T cell receptor beta chains below was sequenced from the same sample in a study of post-analysis software for immune sequencing data. Findings and limits, study-wide: Included in a set of roughly five TRBV segments more frequent in patients than controls were TRBV5-6, TRBV5-1 and TRBV20-1.

Every TCR beta cDNA library bore unique molecular identifiers. Using its own MiXCR run on the PCR reads, TCRdb lists one record per CDR3 protein. The sample consists of hundreds of thousands of distinct CDR3 sequences, 55% to 70% of them appearing once. These receptors' antigens are unknown. Sequenced sample: blood. These receptors came from a girl aged 2 to 10 with multiple sclerosis.

The genes are TRBV15 and TRBJ1-1; D gene uncertain. Looked up from germline, CDR1 is LNHNV and CDR2 is YYDKDF (reference sequence). Between the trimmed V and J ends, which lost 0 bases and 5 bases, there was a span of 10 bases. This CDR3 spans 14 amino acids. The CDR3 bases are TGTGCCACCAGCAGAGATCGGTTGGGAACTGAAGCTTTCTTT. As protein: CATSRDRLGTEAFF.

This sequence joins TRBV6-5 and TRBJ1-2; D call uncertain. Germline CDR1 is MNHEY and CDR2 is SVGAGI. Trimming left V 2 bases short and J 6 bases short, with 13 bases between. The CDR3 spans 14 residues. CDR3 residues: CASSYGLGSDGYTF. The DNA for the CDR3 is TGTGCCAGCAGTTACGGCCTAGGGTCTGATGGCTACACCTTC.

This chain connects TRBV20-1 to TRBJ2-1; 7 bases align to TRBD2. V dropped 5 bases and J dropped 0; count of bases not matched to a gene: 13. Germline V gene sequence: CDR1 DFQATT, CDR2 SNEGSKA (reference sequence). CDR3 length: 17 amino acids. CDR3 protein: CSAPHILAGSSYNEQFF. The CDR3 coding sequence is TGCAGTGCTCCACATATCTTAGCGGGTTCCTCCTACAATGAGCAGTTCTTC.

The chain is built from TRBV7-9 and TRBJ2-3; 7 nucleotides agree with TRBD1. V lost 4 bases to trimming and J lost 2 bases; unmatched junction nucleotides: 6. CDR1 and CDR2 (germline): SEHNR, FQNEAQ (reference sequence). This CDR3 has 15 amino acids. The CDR3 reads CASSWDSGITDTQYF. The CDR3 coding sequence is TGTGCCAGCAGCTGGGACAGCGGAATCACAGATACGCAGTATTTT. The full variable domain, completed using reference TRBV7-9 and TRBJ2-3, is DTGVSQNPRHKITKRGQNVTFRCDPISEHNRLYWYRQTLGQGPEFLTYFQNEAQLEKSRLLSDRFSAERPKGSFSTLEIQRTEQGDSAMYLCASSWDSGITDTQYFGPGTRLTVL.

This rearrangement joins TRBV2 to TRBJ1-2; tentative D call: TRBD1 (5 bases). This CDR3 spans 11 amino acids. The V gene's germline CDR1 is SNHLY and CDR2 FYNNEI. Deletions cut 11 bases from V and 9 bases from J, with 16 bases between. The CDR3 DNA follows: TGTGCCGGCGACAGCGAGCAGAGCTACACCTTC. Its translation: CAGDSEQSYTF.

The CDR3 protein is CASSLRRAMTTDVQYF. Written as DNA, the CDR3 is TGTGCCAGCAGTCTCCGGCGGGCGATGACCACAGATGTGCAATATTTT. This chain joins TRBV12-3 or TRBV12-4 and TRBJ2-3; tentatively, D is TRBD2 (5 bases). Trimming stripped 5 bases from V and 15 bases from J, with 30 bases between. The CDR3 has 16 amino acids.

V is TRBV7-8 and J is TRBJ2-1, with 11 bases matching TRBD2. In germline, CDR1 is SGHVS, CDR2 FQNEAQ. Trimming cost V 3 bases and J 7 bases; bases outside gene matches: 8. The CDR3 loop spans 16 amino acids. The CDR3 nucleotides are TGTGCCAGCAGCTTGGGTAGCGGGGGGGCGGTGAATGAGCAGTTCTTC. Amino acid sequence: CASSLGSGGAVNEQFF.

This clonotype was observed a handful of times. This chain uses TRBV7-3 with TRBJ2-1; TRBD2 aligns across 12 bases. After removal of 5 bases from V and 7 bases from J, the junction contained 21 bases not matched to a gene. The CDR3 is 20 amino acids. CDR1 SGHTA and CDR2 FQGTGA come from the germline V gene. This CDR3 is CASSPRRASGRALVGNEQFF. CDR3 nucleotide sequence: TGTGCCAGCAGCCCGAGGAGGGCTAGCGGGAGGGCCTTAGTTGGGAATGAGCAGTTCTTC.

The chain combines TRBV18 with TRBJ2-3, with 14 bases identical to TRBD2. Germline CDR1 and CDR2: KGHSH and LQKENI. V dropped 2 bases and J dropped 0; count of bases not matched to a gene: 1. The CDR3 has 17 amino acids. This CDR3 is CASSPGTSGSSTDTQYF. CDR3 sequence (DNA): TGTGCCAGCTCACCAGGGACTAGCGGGAGCAGCACAGATACGCAGTATTTT.

This clonotype was seen a few times. The chain carries TRBV6-2 or TRBV6-3 and TRBJ2-7, with 8 bases aligning to TRBD1. Germline CDR1 reads MNHEY; CDR2 reads SVGEGT. The V segment lost 3 bases and the J segment 4 bases; nucleotides outside the gene matches: 8. The CDR3 runs to 15 residues. The CDR3 here is CASSYETGEFYEQYF. CDR3 DNA sequence: TGTGCCAGCAGTTATGAGACAGGGGAATTTTACGAGCAGTACTTC.